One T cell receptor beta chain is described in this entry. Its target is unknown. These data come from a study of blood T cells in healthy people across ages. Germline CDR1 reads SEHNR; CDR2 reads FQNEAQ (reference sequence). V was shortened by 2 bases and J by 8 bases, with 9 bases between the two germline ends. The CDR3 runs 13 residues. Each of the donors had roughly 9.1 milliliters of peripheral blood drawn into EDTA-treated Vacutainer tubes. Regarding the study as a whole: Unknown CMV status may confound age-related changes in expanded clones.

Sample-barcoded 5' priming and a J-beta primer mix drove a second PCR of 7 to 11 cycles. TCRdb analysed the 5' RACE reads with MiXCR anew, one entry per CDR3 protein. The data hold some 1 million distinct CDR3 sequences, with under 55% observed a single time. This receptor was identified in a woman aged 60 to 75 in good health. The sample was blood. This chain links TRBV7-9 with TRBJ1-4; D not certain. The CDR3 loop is CASSLRGQEKLFF. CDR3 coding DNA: TGTGCCAGCAGCTTACGGGGTCAGGAAAAACTGTTTTTT. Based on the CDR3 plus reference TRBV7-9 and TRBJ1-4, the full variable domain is DTGVSQNPRHKITKRGQNVTFRCDPISEHNRLYWYRQTLGQGPEFLTYFQNEAQLEKSRLLSDRFSAERPKGSFSTLEIQRTEQGDSAMYLCASSLRGQEKLFFGSGTQLSVL.